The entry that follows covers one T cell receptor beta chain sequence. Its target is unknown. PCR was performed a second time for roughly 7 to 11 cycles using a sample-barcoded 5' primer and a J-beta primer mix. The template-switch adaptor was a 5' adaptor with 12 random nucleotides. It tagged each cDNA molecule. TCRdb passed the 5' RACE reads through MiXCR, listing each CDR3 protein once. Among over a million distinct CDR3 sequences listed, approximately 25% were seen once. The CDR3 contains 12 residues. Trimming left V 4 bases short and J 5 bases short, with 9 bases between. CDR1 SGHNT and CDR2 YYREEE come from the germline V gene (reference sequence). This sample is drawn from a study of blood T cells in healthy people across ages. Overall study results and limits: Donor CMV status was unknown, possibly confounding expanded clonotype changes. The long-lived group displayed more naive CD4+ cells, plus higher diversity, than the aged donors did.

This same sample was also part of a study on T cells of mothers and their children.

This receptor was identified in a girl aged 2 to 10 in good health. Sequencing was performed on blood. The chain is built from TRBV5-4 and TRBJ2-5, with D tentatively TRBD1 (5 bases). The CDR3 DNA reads TGTGCCAGCAGCGTGGGGCGCGAGACCCAGTACTTC. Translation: CASSVGRETQYF.